The subject of this entry is one T cell receptor (beta chain). The assay was immunoSEQ multiplex PCR, and TCRdb's table has in-frame clones only and misses some. Of around 190,000 clones listed, around nine tenths are singletons. This sample is drawn from a study of cytomegalovirus exposure and HLA in healthy donors. The germline gives CDR1 MGHRA, CDR2 YSYEKL. V lost 6 bases and J lost 5; bases outside the gene matches: 9. The CDR3 is 15 residues long. These donors were members of the roughly 110-subject validation cohort, a group separate from the approximately 670-subject first cohort. The source is a man aged 25 to 40 in good health and CMV-seropositive. The chain couples TRBV4-1 to TRBJ1-2; 10 nucleotides match TRBD1. Sequences were obtained from PBMCs. The CDR3 loop reads CASSSPGQGIYGYTF. The CDR3 nucleotides read TGCGCCAGCAGTTCCCCGGGACAGGGGATATATGGCTACACCTTC.